This T cell receptor (beta chain) was sequenced for a study of molecular identifiers for immune sequencing clone quantification. Overall study context: With replicates, the RNA of roughly 21,000 or 96,000 naive CD8 cells was split five ways and four were sequenced.

Libraries of naive CD8 cells were prepared from 20,000 to 1,000,000 sorted cells using 10%, 30% or 50% RNA. The study's findings and limits: Should identical TCR molecules share a barcode, the sizes of highly expanded clones could be underestimated.

TCRdb independently ran MiXCR on the PCR reads; one entry per CDR3 protein. The sample lists 400,000 to 600,000 distinct CDR3 sequences, about 25% seen once, with approximately 0.76% in the top ten. This clonotype was detected a few times. What it recognizes is unknown. This sequence was found in a human donor in good health. Some libraries in this study had Jurkat cell RNA spiked in. The sequenced sample was naive CD8+ T cells from blood, with Jurkat cell RNA spiked in. Subset of the sample: FACS-sorted CD8+CD4-CCR7+CD45RA+ naive T cells.

The CDR3 region is CASSLKQETQYF. For the CDR3, the DNA is TGTGCCAGCAGCTTGAAACAAGAGACCCAGTACTTC. J is TRBJ2-5 and V is TRBV7-2; D is unresolved. V lost 3 bases to trimming and J lost 2 bases, with 4 bases between them. The CDR3 is made up of 12 amino acids. Per germline, CDR1 SGHTA and CDR2 FQGNSA.